These 18 T cell receptor beta chains share one sample of origin, sequenced in a study of cytomegalovirus exposure and HLA in healthy donors. It was with 60 Vbeta and 13 Jbeta primers that the PCR ran. The data were produced by immunoSEQ multiplex PCR, yet TCRdb's version contains in-frame clones alone and is incomplete. The sample records roughly 190,000 clones, 60% to 85% being singletons. Sequences were obtained from PBMCs. These receptors originate from a woman aged 18-35 years in good health and CMV-seronegative.

This clone appeared once. V gene TRBV7-3 combines with J gene TRBJ2-7, with D possibly TRBD1 on 6 matching bases. Trimming pared 2 bases from V and 2 bases from J, leaving 13 bases between. The CDR3 totals 15 residues. Germline-derived CDR1 and CDR2 are SGHTA and FQGTGA. CDR3 DNA: TGTGCCAGCAGCTTATCTCGGGACATAGCCTACGAGCAGTACTTC. Its translation is CASSLSRDIAYEQYF.

This clone was seen only a few times. The CDR3 bases are TGCGCCAGCAGCTTGGAAGTCCGGGGGGGCACAGATACGCAGTATTTT. Amino acid sequence: CASSLEVRGGTDTQYF. The J gene is TRBJ2-3, the V gene TRBV5-1; the match to TRBD2 covers 7 bases. Germline CDR1 reads SGHRS; CDR2 reads YFSETQ. V gave up 0 bases and J gave up 1 base; unmatched junction bases: 5. The CDR3 runs 16 residues.

The CDR3 nucleotides read TGTGCCAGCAGATTACCCAGGGATGAGCAGTTCTTC. It codes for CASRLPRDEQFF. The rearrangement links TRBV2 to TRBJ2-1; D perhaps matches TRBD1 (5 bases). The length of the CDR3 is 12 residues. The V and J ends lost 6 bases and 8 bases respectively, with 11 bases between them. CDR1 and CDR2 from the germline V gene are SNHLY and FYNNEI. The entire variable domain, with the rest obtained from reference TRBV2 and TRBJ2-1, is as follows: EPEVTQTPSHQVTQMGQEVILRCVPISNHLYFYWYRQILGQKVEFLVSFYNNEISEKSEIFDDQFSVERPDGSNFTLKIRSTKLEDSAMYFCASRLPRDEQFFGPGTRLTVL.

The V call is TRBV6-5, the J call TRBJ2-7; no clear D gene. CDR3 size: 15 residues. Germline V gene lookup returns CDR1 MNHEY and CDR2 SVGAGI. The germline V and J ends were trimmed by 0 bases and 6 bases, with 15 bases remaining between them. CDR3 bases: TGTGCCAGCAGTTACTCGAAAGCGCGTACTGGCGAGCAGTACTTC. This encodes CASSYSKARTGEQYF.

The rearrangement links TRBV10-2 to TRBJ1-1; no firm D call. Trimming removed 6 bases from V and 1 base from J, with 12 bases in between. Germline V gene lookup returns CDR1 WSHSY and CDR2 SAAADI. This CDR3 is 14 amino acids long. The CDR3 region has the DNA TGCGCCAGCAGACTGGGCCGGGAGAACACTGAAGCTTTCTTT. Protein product: CASRLGRENTEAFF.

This clone has only one observation. This sequence joins TRBV7-8 and TRBJ2-1; 12 nucleotides align to TRBD2. V was pared by 4 bases and J by 7 bases, with 2 bases of the junction left unmatched. This CDR3 comprises 14 residues. CDR1 is SGHVS, CDR2 FQNEAQ, per germline. CDR3 residues: CASSSTSGGNEQFF. The DNA of the CDR3 is TGTGCCAGCAGCTCCACTAGCGGGGGGAATGAGCAGTTCTTC.

V is TRBV28 and J is TRBJ2-7; the D gene is possibly TRBD2 (6 bases). The CDR3 is 15 residues long. The germline CDR1 and CDR2 sequences are MDHEN and SYDVKM. V was clipped by 6 bases and J by 2 bases, with 17 bases between them. For the CDR3, the DNA is TGTGCCAGCAGACCCCCCGCCCCGGGGGCCTACGAGCAGTACTTC. As protein: CASRPPAPGAYEQYF.

The chain employs TRBV6-5 and TRBJ1-3, with TRBD1 matching 7 bases. In germline, CDR1 is MNHEY, CDR2 SVGAGI. With 5 bases clipped from V and 3 bases from J, the junction kept 1 base outside the gene matches. This CDR3 has 13 amino acids. The CDR3 coding sequence is TGTGCCAGCAGTCGGGACAGTGGAAACACCATATATTTT. It specifies CASSRDSGNTIYF.

This clone was seen more than once but under ten times. This chain links TRBV19 with TRBJ1-2, with D possibly being TRBD1 (5 bases). Germline V gives CDR1 LNHDA, CDR2 SQIVND (reference sequence). Trimming cost V 5 bases and J 2 bases, with 9 bases left between them. CDR3 length equals 13 residues. The CDR3 region is CASSGDSNYGYTF. The CDR3, as DNA: TGTGCCAGTAGTGGAGACAGCAACTATGGCTACACCTTC. The full variable domain, completed using reference TRBV19 and TRBJ1-2, is DGGITQSPKYLFRKEGQNVTLSCEQNLNHDAMYWYRQDPGQGLRLIYYSQIVNDFQKGDIAEGYSVSREKKESFPLTVTSAQKNPTAFYLCASSGDSNYGYTFGSGTRLTVV.

The chain recombines TRBV19 with TRBJ1-2; 10 bases fit TRBD1. CDR3 size: 13 residues. Germline CDR1 reads LNHDA; CDR2 reads SQIVND (reference sequence). The V gene end was trimmed by 4 bases and the J gene end by 6 bases; junction bases not matched to a gene: 2. DNA for the CDR3: TGTGCCAGTAGTACCGACAGGGGGCATGGCTACACCTTC. It is translated as CASSTDRGHGYTF. Variable domain in full (rest from reference TRBV19 and TRBJ1-2): DGGITQSPKYLFRKEGQNVTLSCEQNLNHDAMYWYRQDPGQGLRLIYYSQIVNDFQKGDIAEGYSVSREKKESFPLTVTSAQKNPTAFYLCASSTDRGHGYTFGSGTRLTVV.

V usage is TRBV5-1 and J usage is TRBJ2-7, with 9 bases that match TRBD2. J lost 1 base, V lost 4 bases, and 6 bases had no gene match. The CDR3 is made up of 15 amino acids. In germline, CDR1 is SGHRS, CDR2 YFSETQ. The CDR3 reads CASSPSGTLSYEQYF. CDR3 bases: TGCGCCAGCAGCCCTAGCGGGACCCTATCCTACGAGCAGTACTTC.

This chain uses TRBV7-6 with TRBJ1-1, with D perhaps matching TRBD1 (5 bases). This CDR3 region has 14 residues. CDR1 and CDR2 (germline): SGHVS, FNYEAQ. Trimming stripped 5 bases from V and 4 bases from J, with 14 bases between. This CDR3 is CASSPQGWGTEAFF. The CDR3 DNA reads TGTGCCAGCAGCCCCCAGGGTTGGGGCACTGAAGCTTTCTTT. Together with reference TRBV7-6 and TRBJ1-1, the CDR3 gives the full variable domain: GAGVSQSPRYKVTKRGQDVALRCDPISGHVSLYWYRQALGQGPEFLTYFNYEAQQDKSGLPNDRFSAERPEGSISTLTIQRTEQRDSAMYRCASSPQGWGTEAFFGQGTRLTVV.

This clone was counted a single time. The chain has TRBV7-8 and TRBJ2-7; 10 nucleotides align to TRBD1. The junction had 8 bases not matched to a gene; V was cut back by 5 bases and J by 4 bases. The CDR3 extends over 15 amino acids. Germline values: CDR1 SGHVS, CDR2 FQNEAQ. CDR3 amino acids: CASSPRRDRGYEQYF. DNA of the CDR3: TGTGCCAGCAGCCCGAGGAGGGACAGGGGTTACGAGCAGTACTTC.

The V gene is TRBV28, the J gene TRBJ1-4; D is unresolved. CDR1 is MDHEN, CDR2 SYDVKM, per germline. Trimming removed 2 bases at V and 0 bases at J, with 10 bases between. This CDR3 is built from 16 residues. CDR3 nucleotide sequence: TGTGCCAGCAGTTTAAGTATAGTCACAACTAATGAAAAACTGTTTTTT. Residues: CASSLSIVTTNEKLFF.

The rearrangement links TRBV4-1 to TRBJ1-4; D is perhaps TRBD1 (6 bases). V was clipped by 4 bases and J by 6 bases, with 18 bases between them. Germline CDR1 and CDR2: MGHRA and YSYEKL. This CDR3 comprises 16 residues. The chain's CDR3 is CASSPGADRPDEKLFF. The CDR3 coding sequence is TGCGCCAGCAGCCCAGGGGCGGACCGACCGGATGAAAAACTGTTTTTT.

The chain has TRBV7-9 and TRBJ2-1; TRBD1 agrees at 7 bases. In germline, CDR1 is SEHNR, CDR2 FQNEAQ (reference sequence). This CDR3 spans 11 amino acids. The junction had 2 bases not matched to a gene; V was cut back by 8 bases and J by 7 bases. CDR3 loop: CASEQGNEQFF. In nucleotides, the CDR3 is TGTGCCAGCGAACAGGGGAATGAGCAGTTCTTC.

The chain links TRBV29-1 to TRBJ2-1; maybe TRBD1 (6 bases). Trimming took 7 bases from V and 13 from J, leaving 17 bases between them. Germline CDR1 SQVTM, CDR2 ANQGSEA. This CDR3 spans 11 amino acids. CDR3 residues: CSATGSPTQFF. In DNA form, the CDR3 reads TGCAGCGCTACAGGGTCCCCCACCCAGTTCTTC.

The rearrangement joins TRBV5-1 to TRBJ2-1; 8 bases align to TRBD2. Germline V gene lookup returns CDR1 SGHRS and CDR2 YFSETQ. J was trimmed by 7 bases and V by 4 bases; bases with no gene match: 10. The CDR3 is 15 amino acids. The CDR3 protein is CASSPQSGSGNEQFF. CDR3 DNA sequence: TGCGCCAGCAGCCCCCAGAGCGGGAGTGGTAATGAGCAGTTCTTC.